This T cell receptor (beta chain) was found in a study of blood T cell repertoires in COVID-19. The germline gives CDR1 KGHDR, CDR2 SFDVKD. The CDR3 totals 15 residues. With V trimmed by 3 bases and J by 5 bases, 5 bases remained unmatched. Clones were read by immunoSEQ multiplex PCR, and TCRdb kept only the in-frame ones, dropping some. In the table there are about 310,000 clones, about 87% of which are singletons. This TCR derives from a woman aged 45-65 years who had recovered from COVID-19. Material for sequencing was peripheral blood. The rearrangement links TRBV24-1 to TRBJ2-5; 10 bases fit TRBD1. The CDR3 coding sequence is TGTGCCACCAGTGATCCGGGACAGGGGTTGGAGACCCAGTACTTC. It encodes CATSDPGQGLETQYF.